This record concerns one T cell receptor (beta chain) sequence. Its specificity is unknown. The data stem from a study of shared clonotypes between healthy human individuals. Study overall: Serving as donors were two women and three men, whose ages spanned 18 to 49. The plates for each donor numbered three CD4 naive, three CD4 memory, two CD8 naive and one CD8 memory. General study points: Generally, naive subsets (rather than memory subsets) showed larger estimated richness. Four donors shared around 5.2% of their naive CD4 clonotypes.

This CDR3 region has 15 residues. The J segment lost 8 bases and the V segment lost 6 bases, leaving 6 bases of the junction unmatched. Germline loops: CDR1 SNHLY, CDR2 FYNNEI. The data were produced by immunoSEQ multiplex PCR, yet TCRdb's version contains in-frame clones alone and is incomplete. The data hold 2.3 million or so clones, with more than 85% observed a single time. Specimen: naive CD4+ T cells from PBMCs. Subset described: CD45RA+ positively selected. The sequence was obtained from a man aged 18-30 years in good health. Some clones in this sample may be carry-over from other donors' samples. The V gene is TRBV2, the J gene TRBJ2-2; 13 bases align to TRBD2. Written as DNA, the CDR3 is TGTGCCAGCAGGCCGGGACTAGCGGGAAGAGGGGAGCTGTTTTTT. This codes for CASRPGLAGRGELFF.